This record covers a single TCR beta chain. This receptor's antigen is unknown. Base qualities are missing; no much larger clone stands one base away. The immunoSEQ Assay was used to sequence TCRbeta CDR3 regions. After extraction, genomic DNA underwent amplification by bias-controlled multiplex PCR, followed by high-throughput sequencing. The source study handled its data this way. Collapsing and filtering of sequences were performed to quantify the absolute abundance of each unique TCRbeta CDR3 region. T cell fraction was estimated by normalizing TCRbeta template counts to usable DNA, which was measured by amplifying reference genes present in all nucleated cells. Repertoire TCRs were annotated as SARS-CoV-2-specific by exact matching of V gene, CDR3 amino acid sequence and J gene to a known reactive TCR set. The reference SARS-CoV-2 TCR set was derived from MIRA and filtered for enrichment in COVID-19-positive ImmuneCODE repertoires, a step that removed public or cross-reactive TCRs. Using the MIRA antigens, annotated TCRs were further analysed by specific ORF or by position within an ORF. Breadth was defined as annotated unique rearrangements over total unique productive rearrangements; depth was the summed frequency of those rearrangements. Two-sided Wilcoxon rank-sum tests were applied when comparing TCR breadth between groups. This immuneACCESS table, as held by TCRdb, lists in-frame sequences with V and J called but not all clones. Of the missing ones, under half trace to an unresolved V gene in checked studies; the others have no known cause. V, J and clone size derive from that table, while D and trimming were established from the DNA sequence. The sample profile shows hundreds of thousands of clones; 80% to 95% of them were found once. The ten largest clones take up 9.5% to 15% of the sample.

This record belongs to a study of Ad26.COV2.S vaccination and SARS-CoV-2 variants (dated by TCRdb to the early 2020s). For the study in its entirety: Vaccine-arm donors came from COV1001, a multicentre, randomized, double-blind, placebo-controlled phase I-IIa trial of Ad26.COV2.S in healthy adults. Ad26.COV2.S was administered intramuscularly at a dose of 5x10^10 or 1x10^11 viral particles, either as one shot or as two shots given 56 days apart. Blinding of investigators to trial group allocation was maintained during experiments and outcome assessment. Sequencing of the TCRbeta repertoire served to evaluate the specificity and breadth of SARS-CoV-2-reactive T cell receptors following Ad26.COV2.S vaccination. The TCR-sequenced set comprised around 30 samples: some 20 Ad26.COV2.S vaccine recipients, 5 placebo recipients and 8 SARS-CoV-2 convalescent individuals. Trial participants were randomized into five groups of five, in which low-dose or high-dose Ad26.COV2.S was given once or twice, or placebo was given on both occasions. The paper as a whole reports these results and caveats: Non-spike TCR breadth was comparable between vaccine and placebo recipients, consistent with the vaccine containing only spike. Ad26.COV2.S recipients had higher spike-specific TCR breadth than placebo recipients (P = 0.0014). The study was not powered to compare responses between vaccine doses or regimens. The authors noted that the TCR breadth and depth analyses may have underestimated total T cell responses. After vaccination, substantial breadth of spike-specific CD8+ and CD4+ T cell responses was reported.

CDR1 and CDR2 were assigned from the germline V gene as SGHVS and FQNEAQ. Taken from cysteine to phenylalanine, the CDR3 has 18 residues. Solely the CDR3 DNA is kept, with 54 bases framed from the first base. V was cut back by 1 base and J by 2 bases, leaving a gap of 18 bases between them. The treatment or condition tag for this specimen amounts to: around 19 received Ad26.COV2.S at low or high dose, single or two shots; five or six received placebo; per-sample allocation not given. For vaccine and placebo recipients, the sequenced repertoires came from samples collected on day 63 after the first injection. Cohort 1b enrolled about two dozen adults aged 18-55 years at a single site in Boston, USA, between 29 July and 7 August 2020. Ad26.COV2.S was a replication-incompetent adenovirus type 26 vector that expressed a prefusion-stabilized SARS-CoV-2 spike protein derived from the original Wuhan strain.

Sequencing used peripheral blood, obtained in a trial of Ad26.COV2.S vaccine versus placebo. The origin of this receptor is a person aged 18 to 65 who received the Ad26.COV2.S COVID-19 vaccine or a placebo. The rearranged segments are TRBV7-8 and TRBJ1-5; no D segment can be confidently identified. CDR3 sequence: CASSLEARGMSGNQPQHF. The bases are TGTGCCAGCAGCTTAGAGGCACGAGGAATGTCTGGCAATCAGCCCCAGCATTTT. Reference TRBV7-8 and TRBJ1-5 genes cover what lies past the CDR3, so the full variable domain is GAGVSQSPRYKVAKRGQDVALRCDPISGHVSLFWYQQALGQGPEFLTYFQNEAQLDKSGLPSDRFFAERPEGSVSTLKIQRTQQEDSAVYLCASSLEARGMSGNQPQHFGDGTRLSIL.